A single TCR beta chain is shown here with its context. The data stem from a study of T cell repertoires in cytomegalovirus infection. V was clipped by 8 bases and J by 7 bases, with 18 bases between them. Germline V CDR1 and CDR2: MNHNS, SASEGT. The CDR3 loop spans 13 amino acids. A single record per CDR3 protein comes from TCRdb applying MiXCR to the reads. This table holds 100,000 or so distinct CDR3 sequences, less than 25% found once. This chain uses TRBV6-1 with TRBJ2-7, with no clear D. This receptor was taken from a human donor in good health (CMV status not recorded). Some clones in this sample may be carry-over from other donors' samples. Material for sequencing was CD8+ T cells from PBMCs. The CDR3 coding sequence is TGTGCCAGCGGGGTTCCAGAGCCCGGGGAGCAGTACTTC. Translation gives CASGVPEPGEQYF.